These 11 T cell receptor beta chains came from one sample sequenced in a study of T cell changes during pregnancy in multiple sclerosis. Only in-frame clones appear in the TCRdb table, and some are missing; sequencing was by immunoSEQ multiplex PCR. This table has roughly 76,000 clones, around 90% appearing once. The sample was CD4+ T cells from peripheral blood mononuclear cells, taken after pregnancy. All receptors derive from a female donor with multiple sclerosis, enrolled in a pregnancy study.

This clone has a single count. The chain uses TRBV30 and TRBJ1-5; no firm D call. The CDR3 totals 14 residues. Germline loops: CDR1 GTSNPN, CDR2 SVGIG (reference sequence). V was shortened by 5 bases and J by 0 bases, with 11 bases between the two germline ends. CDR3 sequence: CAWPGKDSNQPQHF. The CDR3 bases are TGTGCCTGGCCGGGAAAGGATAGCAATCAGCCCCAGCATTTT.

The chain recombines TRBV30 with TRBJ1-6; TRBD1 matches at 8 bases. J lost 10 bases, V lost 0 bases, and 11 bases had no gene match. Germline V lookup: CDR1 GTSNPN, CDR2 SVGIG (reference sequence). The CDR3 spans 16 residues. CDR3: CAWSVSRTGIGSPLHF. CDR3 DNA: TGTGCCTGGAGTGTATCCCGGACAGGGATAGGGTCACCCCTCCACTTT.

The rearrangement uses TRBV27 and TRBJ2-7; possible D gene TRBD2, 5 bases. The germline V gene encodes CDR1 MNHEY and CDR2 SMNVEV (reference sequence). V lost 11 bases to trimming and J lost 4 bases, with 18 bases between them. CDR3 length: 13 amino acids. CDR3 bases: TGTGCCGCTGGCAGCGCGCTAGCTTACGAGCAGTACTTC. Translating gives CAAGSALAYEQYF.

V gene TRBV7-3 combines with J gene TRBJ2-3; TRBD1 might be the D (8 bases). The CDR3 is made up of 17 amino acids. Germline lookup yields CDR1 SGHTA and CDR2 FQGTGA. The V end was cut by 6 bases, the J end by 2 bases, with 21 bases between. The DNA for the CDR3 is TGTGCCAGCAGTCCAGGGGGCCGGGGAGGGGTCACAGATACGCAGTATTTT. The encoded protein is CASSPGGRGGVTDTQYF.

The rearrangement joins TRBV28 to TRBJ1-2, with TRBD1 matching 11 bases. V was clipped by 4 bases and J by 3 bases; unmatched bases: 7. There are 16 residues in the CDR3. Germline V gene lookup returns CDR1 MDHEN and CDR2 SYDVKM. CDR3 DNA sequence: TGTGCCAGCAGTTATTCGGGGACAGGGGGAGACTATGGCTACACCTTC. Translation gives CASSYSGTGGDYGYTF.

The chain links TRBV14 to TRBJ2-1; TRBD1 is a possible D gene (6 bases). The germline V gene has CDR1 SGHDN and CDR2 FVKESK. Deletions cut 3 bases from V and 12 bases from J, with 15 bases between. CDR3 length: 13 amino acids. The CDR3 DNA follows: TGTGCCAGCAGCCAGGTCACAGGGTTGGGGCAGTTCTTC. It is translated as CASSQVTGLGQFF.

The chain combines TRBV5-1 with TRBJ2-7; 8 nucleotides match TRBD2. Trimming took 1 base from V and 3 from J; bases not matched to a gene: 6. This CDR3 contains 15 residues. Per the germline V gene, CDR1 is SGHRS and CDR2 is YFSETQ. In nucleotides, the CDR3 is TGCGCCAGCAGCTTGAGACTAGCGAGGGACTACGAGCAGTACTTC. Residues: CASSLRLARDYEQYF.

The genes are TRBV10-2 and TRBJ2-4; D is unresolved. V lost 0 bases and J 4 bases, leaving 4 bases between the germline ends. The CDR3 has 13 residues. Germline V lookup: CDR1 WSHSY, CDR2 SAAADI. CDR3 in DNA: TGCGCCAGCAGTGAGTCTCGGAAAAACATTCAGTACTTC. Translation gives CASSESRKNIQYF.

The CDR3 reads CASSQSDSNQPQHF. The CDR3 bases are TGTGCCAGCAGCCAGTCAGATAGCAATCAGCCCCAGCATTTT. The genes are TRBV9 and TRBJ1-5, with D unresolved. Per the germline V gene, CDR1 is SGDLS and CDR2 is YYNGEE. The CDR3 consists of 14 residues. Trimming cost V 4 bases and J 0 bases, with 8 bases left between them.

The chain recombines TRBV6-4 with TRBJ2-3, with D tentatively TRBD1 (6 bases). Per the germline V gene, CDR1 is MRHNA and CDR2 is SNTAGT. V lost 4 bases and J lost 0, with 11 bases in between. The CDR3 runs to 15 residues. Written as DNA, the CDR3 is TGTGCCAGCAGTGCAAGGGGGACGAGCACAGATACGCAGTATTTT. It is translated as CASSARGTSTDTQYF.

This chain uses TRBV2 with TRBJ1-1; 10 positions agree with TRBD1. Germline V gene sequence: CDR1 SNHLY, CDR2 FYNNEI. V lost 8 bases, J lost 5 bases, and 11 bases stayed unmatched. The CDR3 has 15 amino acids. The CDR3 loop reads CASRGQTGGWTEAFF. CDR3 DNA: TGTGCCAGCCGTGGTCAGACAGGGGGCTGGACTGAAGCTTTCTTT.